The 17 T cell receptor beta chains below all came from one sample that was sequenced in a study of post-analysis software for immune sequencing data. The study, taken as a whole, reports: Comparison of patients with controls showed four or five TRBV segments more frequent in patients, TRBV5-6, TRBV5-1 and TRBV20-1 among them.

Unique molecular identifiers featured in each of the TCR beta cDNA libraries. TCRdb processed the PCR reads anew with MiXCR; each CDR3 protein has one entry. The profile shows roughly 800,000 distinct CDR3 sequences, 53% of them singletons. No antigen has been assigned to these receptors. The sequenced material came from blood. The receptors originated from a girl aged 10-17 years with multiple sclerosis.

This clonotype turned up a few times. The rearrangement uses TRBV5-1 and TRBJ1-2; TRBD1 is a possible D gene (6 bases). CDR1 and CDR2 (germline): SGHRS, YFSETQ. CDR3 size: 15 residues. The V end was cut by 2 bases, the J end by 4 bases, with 15 bases between. The CDR3 region is CASSLGTLLGYGYTF. The CDR3 bases are TGCGCCAGCAGCTTAGGGACACTTCTGGGCTATGGCTACACCTTC.

In its sample, this clonotype was seen once. V is TRBV7-9 and J is TRBJ1-1; no clear D gene. The germline V gene encodes CDR1 SEHNR and CDR2 FQNEAQ (reference sequence). V lost 4 bases to trimming and J lost 6 bases, with 12 bases between them. The CDR3 spans 13 residues. The CDR3 DNA reads TGTGCCAGCAGCTCGCCTCGTTGGGCTGAAGCTTTCTTT. Protein product: CASSSPRWAEAFF. The complete variable domain, with remaining parts taken from reference TRBV7-9 and TRBJ1-1, reads DTGVSQNPRHKITKRGQNVTFRCDPISEHNRLYWYRQTLGQGPEFLTYFQNEAQLEKSRLLSDRFSAERPKGSFSTLEIQRTEQGDSAMYLCASSSPRWAEAFFGQGTRLTVV.

This clonotype was detected once. The V gene is TRBV12-3 or TRBV12-4, the J gene TRBJ2-7, with a tentative D call TRBD2 (5 bases). This CDR3 contains 15 residues. Trimming shortened V by 5 bases and J by 2 bases, and 16 bases separated the two germline ends. CDR3 sequence reads: CASSPQAVITYEQYF. CDR3 DNA: TGTGCCAGCAGTCCGCAAGCGGTTATTACCTACGAGCAGTACTTC.

This chain links TRBV20-1 with TRBJ2-5, with 8 positions matching TRBD1. The CDR3 is 16 residues long. With V trimmed by 3 bases and J by 0 bases, 9 bases remained unmatched. The germline gives CDR1 DFQATT, CDR2 SNEGSKA (reference sequence). The CDR3 protein is CSASSGQGEYQETQYF. As DNA, the CDR3 is TGCAGTGCTAGCTCAGGACAGGGCGAATACCAAGAGACCCAGTACTTC.

This chain uses TRBV5-1 with TRBJ2-3; TRBD1 or TRBD2 may be the D gene (5 bases each). The germline gives CDR1 SGHRS, CDR2 YFSETQ. The ends were cut back, 0 bases at V and 0 bases at J, with 14 bases in the middle. CDR3 length: 17 amino acids. The CDR3 DNA is TGCGCCAGCAGCTTGGAGGGGTCTGGCGGGAGCACAGATACGCAGTATTTT. This sequence encodes CASSLEGSGGSTDTQYF.

This clonotype occurred a few times. V usage is TRBV12-3 or TRBV12-4 and J usage is TRBJ2-5, with 10 positions matching TRBD1. The J call may be wrong; the DNA end is better matched by TRBJ2-7. The CDR3 consists of 16 residues. CDR3 loop: CASTLAGTGARYEQYF. Written as DNA, the CDR3 is TGTGCCAGCACTCTTGCCGGGACAGGGGCACGGTACGAGCAGTACTTC.

The chain employs TRBV12-3 or TRBV12-4 and TRBJ2-7; perhaps D is TRBD1 or TRBD2 (5 bases each). The CDR3 sequence is 13 residues long. V lost 3 bases and J 6 bases, leaving 12 bases between the germline ends. CDR3 nucleotides: TGTGCCAGCAGTTTGGAGAGGGGCCTCGAGCAGTACTTC. Protein sequence: CASSLERGLEQYF.

With regard to this clonotype: It may be a read error: a sequence one base away is much more abundant. This sequence joins TRBV20-1 and TRBJ2-2, with D perhaps matching TRBD2 (6 bases). The germline V and J ends were trimmed by 0 bases and 6 bases, with 14 bases remaining between them. Germline V gene sequence: CDR1 DFQATT, CDR2 SNEGSKA (reference sequence). The CDR3 loop spans 15 amino acids. CDR3 region: CSARDRGKDSGELFF. As DNA, the CDR3 is TGCAGTGCTAGAGATCGGGGGAAGGATTCCGGGGAGCTGTTTTTT.

The V and J genes are TRBV2 and TRBJ2-7, with 11 bases lining up with TRBD2. This CDR3 has 14 residues. Germline V gives CDR1 SNHLY, CDR2 FYNNEI. V lost 8 bases to trimming and J lost 0 bases; unmatched junction nucleotides: 3. CDR3 protein: CASLAGGISYEQYF. In DNA form, the CDR3 reads TGTGCCAGCCTAGCGGGAGGCATCTCCTACGAGCAGTACTTC.

V is TRBV3-1 and J is TRBJ2-7, with 11 bases that match TRBD2. The CDR3 length is 15 residues. The J segment lost 3 bases and the V segment lost 5 bases, leaving 6 bases of the junction unmatched. Germline-derived CDR1 and CDR2 are LGHDT and YNNKEL (reference sequence). CDR3 region: CASSNHGTSGYEQYF. In DNA form, the CDR3 reads TGTGCCAGCAGCAACCACGGGACTAGCGGCTACGAGCAGTACTTC.

V gene TRBV7-3 combines with J gene TRBJ1-1; no reliable D call. The germline V gene has CDR1 SGHTA and CDR2 FQGTGA. CDR3 length: 13 residues. The V end was cut by 2 bases, the J end by 1 base, with 5 bases between. This CDR3 reads CASSLVKNTEAFF. Here the CDR3 DNA reads TGTGCCAGCAGCTTAGTAAAGAACACTGAAGCTTTCTTT.

The rearrangement joins TRBV12-3 or TRBV12-4 to TRBJ2-1; 9 nucleotides match TRBD1. V was pared by 6 bases and J by 5 bases, with 11 bases of the junction left unmatched. This CDR3 contains 16 residues. The CDR3 spells CASRPAGQGFHNEQFF. The CDR3 coding sequence is TGTGCCAGCAGACCAGCGGGACAGGGATTCCACAATGAGCAGTTCTTC.

The rearrangement uses TRBV19 and TRBJ2-7; D remains unclear. The J call may not be correct, given that the DNA end is closer to TRBJ2-4. In germline, CDR1 is LNHDA, CDR2 SQIVND (reference sequence). This CDR3 is built from 12 residues. CDR3 nucleotides: TGTGCCAGTAGTTCGTCCCGGTACATTCAGTACTTC. This translates into CASSSSRYIQYF.

The chain has TRBV29-1 and TRBJ2-7; TRBD1 matches at 8 bases. CDR3 length equals 14 residues. Per germline, CDR1 SQVTM and CDR2 ANQGSEA. The V and J ends lost 2 bases and 0 bases, in that order; junction bases with no gene match: 3. In DNA form, the CDR3 reads TGCAGCGTTGAAAACAGGGGGGCCTCCTACGAGCAGTACTTC. It codes for CSVENRGASYEQYF.

V is TRBV12-3 or TRBV12-4 and J is TRBJ1-6; the D is unclear. The CDR3 contains 14 residues. The V end lost 2 bases, the J end lost 9 bases, and 11 bases lay between the germline ends. For the CDR3, the DNA is TGTGCCAGCAGTTTATCCTGGGTAGCTTCACCCCTCCACTTT. As protein: CASSLSWVASPLHF.

This clonotype has just a few counts. The chain has TRBV12-3 or TRBV12-4 and TRBJ2-4; unclear D gene. V was clipped by 6 bases and J by 0 bases, with 12 bases between them. The CDR3 runs to 15 residues. CDR3 residues: CASRGSIVAKNIQYF. The CDR3, as DNA: TGTGCCAGCAGAGGTAGCATAGTAGCCAAAAACATTCAGTACTTC.

The CDR3 here is CASSLGAGEAYEQYF. CDR3 sequence (DNA): TGCGCCAGCAGCCTGGGAGCAGGGGAAGCCTACGAGCAGTACTTC. V usage is TRBV4-1 and J usage is TRBJ2-7; D possibly corresponds to TRBD1 (6 bases). With 4 bases removed from V and 2 bases from J, the gap between germline ends came to 15 bases. Germline V gives CDR1 MGHRA, CDR2 YSYEKL. The CDR3 contains 15 residues.